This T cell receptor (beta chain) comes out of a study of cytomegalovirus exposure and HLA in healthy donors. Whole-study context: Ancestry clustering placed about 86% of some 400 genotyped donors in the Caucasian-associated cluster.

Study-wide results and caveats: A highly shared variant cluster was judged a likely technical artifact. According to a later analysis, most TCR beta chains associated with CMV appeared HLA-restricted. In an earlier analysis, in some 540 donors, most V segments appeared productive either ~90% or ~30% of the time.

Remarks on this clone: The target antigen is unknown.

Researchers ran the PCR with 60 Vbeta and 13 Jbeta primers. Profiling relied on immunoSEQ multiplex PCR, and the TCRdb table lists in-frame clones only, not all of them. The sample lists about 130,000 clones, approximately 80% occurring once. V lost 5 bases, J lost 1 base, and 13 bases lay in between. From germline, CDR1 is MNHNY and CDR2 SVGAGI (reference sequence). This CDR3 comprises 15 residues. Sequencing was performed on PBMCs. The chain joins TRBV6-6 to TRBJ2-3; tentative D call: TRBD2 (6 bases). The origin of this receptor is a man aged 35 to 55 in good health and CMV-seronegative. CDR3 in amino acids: CASSALGGRTDTQYF. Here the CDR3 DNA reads TGTGCCAGCAGTGCGCTCGGGGGACGCACAGATACGCAGTATTTT.